This is a list of T cell receptor beta chains from one sample in a study of blood T cells in healthy people across ages. TCRdb ran MiXCR on the 5' RACE reads and lists one entry per CDR3 protein. The table lists more than 900,000 distinct CDR3 sequences, about 28% of them singletons. In addition, the sample was reused for a study of T cells of mothers and their children.

The specimen was blood. The receptors shown here come from a woman between 35 and 50 years old in good health. Both conserved end residues are part of each CDR3. D genes are given only for firm matches. Size is omitted from some rows. Given values are once, few, many or a class for expanded clones.

j_call,clone_size,d_call,v_call,cdr3_nt,cdr3_aa
TRBJ2-2,.,TRBD1,TRBV7-6,TGTGCCAGCAGCTTCCTCCAGGGGGTAACCGGGGAGCTGTTTTTT,CASSFLQGVTGELFF
TRBJ2-5,many,TRBD1,TRBV7-8,TGTGCCAGCAGCGCAGGGGGTTGGTACCAAGAGACCCAGTACTTC,CASSAGGWYQETQYF
TRBJ1-1,few,TRBD1,TRBV7-2,TGTGCCAGCAGCGGACAGGGGGCCCCGAACACTGAAGCTTTCTTT,CASSGQGAPNTEAFF
TRBJ2-1,many,TRBD2,TRBV9,TGTGCCAGCAGCTCGCGACTAGCGGGGGGGTCCTACAATGAGCAGTTCTTC,CASSSRLAGGSYNEQFF
TRBJ2-7,.,TRBD1,TRBV28,TGTGCCGGCAGTTCCCCACTACAGGGGGCCCACGAGCAGTACTTC,CAGSSPLQGAHEQYF
TRBJ2-7,few,.,TRBV28,TGTGCCAGCACCTACGGGGAAATTTCCTACGAGCAGTACTTC,CASTYGEISYEQYF
TRBJ2-7,few,TRBD1,TRBV10-3,TGTGCCATCAGCTGGGACAGGGTCGATGAGCAGTACTTC,CAISWDRVDEQYF
TRBJ2-3,.,.,TRBV6-1,TGTGCCAGCGTTATAGGGTTTGGCACAGGTACGCAGTATTTT,CASVIGFGTGTQYF
TRBJ2-1,.,.,TRBV21-1,TGTGCCAGCAGCAAAGCGCCTCTAGTCGGGCAGTTCTTC,CASSKAPLVGQFF
TRBJ2-3,many,TRBD2,TRBV20-1,TGCAGTGCGACCGGGACTAGCGGCACAGATACGCAGTATTTT,CSATGTSGTDTQYF
TRBJ2-2,.,.,TRBV29-1,TGCAGCGTTGCGGCGGCCACCGGGGAGCTGTTTTTT,CSVAAATGELFF
TRBJ1-5,.,.,TRBV20-1,TGCAGTGCTAGAGGGTTGTACCCCAATCAGCCCCAGCATTTT,CSARGLYPNQPQHF
TRBJ2-1,few,.,TRBV4-1,TGCGCCAGCAGCCATATCACAGGGCAATCAAGCAATGAGCAGTTCTTC,CASSHITGQSSNEQFF
TRBJ2-7,few,.,TRBV12-3/TRBV12-4,TGTGCCGGCAGTCGTCTAGGGGGTGACGAGCAGTACTTC,CAGSRLGGDEQYF
TRBJ1-1,.,.,TRBV4-3,TGCGCCAGCAGGCAAGAGGTTATGGGGAACACTGAAGCTTTCTTT,CASRQEVMGNTEAFF
TRBJ2-3,.,.,TRBV5-1,TGCGCCAGCAGCTTGGCCGGTCCAGGTTCCTCTAAAGATACGCAGTATTTT,CASSLAGPGSSKDTQYF
TRBJ1-2,.,.,TRBV7-9,TGTGCCAGCAGCCCATCGGGGGACTACACCTTC,CASSPSGDYTF
TRBJ2-5,.,TRBD1,TRBV7-9,TGTGCCAGCAGCTTAGTCCCGGGACAGGATCAAGAGACCCAGTACTTC,CASSLVPGQDQETQYF
TRBJ2-7,many,TRBD2,TRBV9,TGTGCCAGCAGCCCCCTCGCGGGGGACCCCACCTACGAGCAGTACTTC,CASSPLAGDPTYEQYF
TRBJ2-7,.,.,TRBV20-1,TGCAGTGCTAGAGCCTATTCCGGGACCCTCGGACCCGAGCAGTACTTC,CSARAYSGTLGPEQYF
TRBJ2-1,once,.,TRBV27,TGTGCCAGCAGTTCCCGGACAGACGGGCAGTTCTTC,CASSSRTDGQFF
TRBJ1-2,.,TRBD1,TRBV6-5,TGTGCCAGCAGCCCCGGACAGGGTGCCTACACCTTC,CASSPGQGAYTF
TRBJ1-2,few,TRBD1,TRBV11-2,TGTGCCAGCAGCTTAGCAAGGGGGCAGGGAAACTACACCTTC,CASSLARGQGNYTF
TRBJ1-1,few,TRBD1,TRBV15,TGTGCCACCAGCAGAACCTCAGGGGGTACTGAAGCTTTCTTT,CATSRTSGGTEAFF
TRBJ1-1,.,.,TRBV15,TGTGCCACCAGCAGAGATTTAGGGCAGAACACTGAAGCTTTCTTT,CATSRDLGQNTEAFF
TRBJ2-3,.,.,TRBV12-3/TRBV12-4,TGTGCCAGCAGTTTAGTCCTAGCGCCCGCAGACGATACGCAGTATTTT,CASSLVLAPADDTQYF
TRBJ1-5,.,.,TRBV5-6,TGTGCCAGCAGCTCAGACAGGCCCGTTGGGCCCCAGCATTTT,CASSSDRPVGPQHF
TRBJ2-7,many,.,TRBV24-1,TGTGCCACCAGTGATCAAACCACGGGCGAGCAGTACTTC,CATSDQTTGEQYF
TRBJ2-7,few,.,TRBV2,TGTGCCAGCAGTGAAAGTTGGGGGGCCTACGAGCAGTACTTC,CASSESWGAYEQYF
TRBJ2-7,many,.,TRBV7-2,TGTGCCAGCAGCTTATCGCGAGACGAAGAGCAGTACTTC,CASSLSRDEEQYF
TRBJ2-3,.,TRBD2,TRBV20-1,TGCAGTGCTAGACCCCCTAGCGGGGGCACAGATACGCAGTATTTT,CSARPPSGGTDTQYF
TRBJ2-3,.,TRBD2,TRBV5-1,TGCGCCAGCAGCCGCTTGGAGACTAGCGGGGGAGGAGATACGCAGTATTTT,CASSRLETSGGGDTQYF
TRBJ2-3,.,TRBD2,TRBV5-1,TGCGCCAGCAGCTTGGTTACCAGCGGGGGGGGCACAGATACGCAGTATTTT,CASSLVTSGGGTDTQYF
TRBJ1-2,.,.,TRBV7-9,TGTTCCAGCAGCTTAATGAGTCAGAACTATGGCTACACCTTC,CSSSLMSQNYGYTF
TRBJ1-5,.,.,TRBV11-2,TGTGCCCGCAGCACCTCAGGGAACCGTCAGCCCCAGCATTTT,CARSTSGNRQPQHF
TRBJ2-7,once,TRBD2,TRBV6-2/TRBV6-3,TGTGCCAGCAGCCAAAGACTAGCCGGGGGGAGCTACGAGCAGTACTTC,CASSQRLAGGSYEQYF
TRBJ1-1,.,.,TRBV3-1,TGTGCCAGCAGCCCACTGACGGGGGGTGAAGCTTTCTTT,CASSPLTGGEAFF
TRBJ2-7,.,.,TRBV6-1,TGTGCCAGCAGTGGAGACAGGATTCCCTACGAGCAGTACTTC,CASSGDRIPYEQYF
TRBJ1-4,.,TRBD1,TRBV7-9,TGTGCCAGCAGCCAGGGGACAGGAAAAAATGAAAAACTGTTTTTT,CASSQGTGKNEKLFF
TRBJ2-5,.,.,TRBV5-1,TGCGCCAGCAGCTTGGAGGAGGGCCTGTCCCAGTACTTC,CASSLEEGLSQYF
TRBJ1-2,many,.,TRBV28,TGTGCCAGCAGTTTAAACGAGGGGCGCGGGGCTAACTATGGCTACACCTTC,CASSLNEGRGANYGYTF
TRBJ2-7,.,TRBD1,TRBV5-1,TGCGCCAGCAGCAGGGACAGGGACACCTACGAGCAGTACTTC,CASSRDRDTYEQYF
TRBJ2-1,.,.,TRBV5-1,TGCGTCAGCACCTTGGGTACAGAATACAATGAGCAGTTCTTC,CVSTLGTEYNEQFF
TRBJ1-2,many,TRBD1,TRBV6-5,TGTGCCAGCAGTCCGGACAGGGGAGCTAACTATGGCTACACCTTC,CASSPDRGANYGYTF
TRBJ2-4,.,TRBD2,TRBV3-1,TGTGCCAGCAGCCAAGGGACTAGCGGGAGTAGGAACATTCAGTACTTC,CASSQGTSGSRNIQYF
TRBJ2-7,few,.,TRBV12-3/TRBV12-4,TGTGCCAGCAAGTGGTCCTACAATGAGCAGTACTTC,CASKWSYNEQYF
TRBJ2-5,.,.,TRBV4-1,TGCGCCAGCAGCCAAGTAGGGCCGGGACGGGCCCAAGAGACCCAGTACTTC,CASSQVGPGRAQETQYF
TRBJ1-2,many,.,TRBV12-3/TRBV12-4,TGTGCCAGCAGCCTCACGCGATACAATGACGGTAACTATGGCTACACCTTC,CASSLTRYNDGNYGYTF
TRBJ2-3,.,.,TRBV5-4,TGTGCCAGCAGCACGCCACCCGGGACAGATACGCAGTATTTT,CASSTPPGTDTQYF
TRBJ1-2,.,.,TRBV6-5,TGTGCCAGCACTTCGGAGGTACAGGGAGAGGCCTATGGCTACACCTTC,CASTSEVQGEAYGYTF
TRBJ2-7,.,.,TRBV20-1,TGCAGTGCTAGAGATATTGTCACTTTCTACGAGCAGTACTTC,CSARDIVTFYEQYF
TRBJ2-7,few,.,TRBV15,TGTGCCACCAGCGGACAAAGGGGCCCCGGGAGAGCCGAGCAGTACTTC,CATSGQRGPGRAEQYF
TRBJ2-5,.,.,TRBV18,TGTGCCAGCTCACGGGACCCCCGAGGGACCCAGTACTTC,CASSRDPRGTQYF